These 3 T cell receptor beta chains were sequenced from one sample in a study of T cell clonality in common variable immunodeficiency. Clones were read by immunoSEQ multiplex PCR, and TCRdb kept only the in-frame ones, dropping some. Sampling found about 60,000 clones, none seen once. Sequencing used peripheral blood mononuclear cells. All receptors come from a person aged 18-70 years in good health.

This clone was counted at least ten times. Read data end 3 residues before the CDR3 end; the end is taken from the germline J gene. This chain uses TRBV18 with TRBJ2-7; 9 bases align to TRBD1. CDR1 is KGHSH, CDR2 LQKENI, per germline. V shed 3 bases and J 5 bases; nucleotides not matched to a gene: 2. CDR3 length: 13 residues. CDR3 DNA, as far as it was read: TGTGCCAGCTCACCGGGACAGGGCCACGAG. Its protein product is CASSPGQGHE. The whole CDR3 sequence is CASSPGQGHEQYF. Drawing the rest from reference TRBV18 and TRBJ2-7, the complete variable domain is NAGVMQNPRHLVRRRGQEARLRCSPMKGHSHVYWYRQLPEEGLKFMVYLQKENIIDESGMPKERFSAEFPKEGPSILRIQQVVRGDSAAYFCASSPGQGHEQYFGPGTRLTVT.

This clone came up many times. CDR3 protein: CASSFAGAETQYF. CDR3 bases read: TGTGCCAGCAGCTTTGCGGGGGCAGAGACC. The J gene is TRBJ2-5, the V gene TRBV7-2; D might be TRBD2 (7 bases). The CDR3 extends 3 residues past the end of the read, so its final part is completed from the germline J gene. Per the germline V gene, CDR1 is SGHTA and CDR2 is FQGNSA. V gave up 3 bases and J gave up 4 bases, with 9 bases separating them. There are 13 residues in the CDR3.

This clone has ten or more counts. The CDR3 DNA, read in part, is TGTGCCAGCAGCTCGGGACAGGGAGGCGAG. It yields the protein CASSSGQGGE. The whole CDR3 sequence is CASSSGQGGEQYF. The chain employs TRBV7-9 and TRBJ2-7, with 9 bases aligning to TRBD1. The observed sequence ends 3 residues before the CDR3 terminus, with the missing tail filled in from the germline J gene. Looked up from germline, CDR1 is SEHNR and CDR2 is FQNEAQ (reference sequence). V was pared by 4 bases and J by 6 bases, with 4 bases of the junction left unmatched. The CDR3 extends over 13 amino acids.